The sample holds a few counts of the clone carrying this T cell receptor (beta chain). Study processing details: Amplifying reference gene primers gave estimates of nucleated cell counts. Clones were sequenced by immunoSEQ multiplex PCR, and TCRdb holds only the in-frame ones, with some missing. The DNA gave D and trimming, while V, J and clone size come from that table. The table records 120,000 to 150,000 clones, approximately 88% of them present only once. The CDR3 sequence is 17 residues long. Germline V gives CDR1 WNHNN, CDR2 SYGVQD (reference sequence). Trimming at V came to 6 bases and at J to 4 bases, leaving 7 bases not matched to a gene. These data originate in a study of blood T cell repertoires in COVID-19. Study details: COVID-19 samples from acute and convalescent phases originated in the United States, Italy and Spain.

This receptor was obtained from a man between 60 and 75 years old with active or convalescent COVID-19. The material sequenced was peripheral blood. The chain uses TRBV10-1 and TRBJ2-2; 14 bases are shared with TRBD2. In nucleotides, the CDR3 is TGCGCCAGCAGCGTTGGGACTAGCGGGAGTTCCACCGGGGAGCTGTTTTTT. Amino acid sequence: CASSVGTSGSSTGELFF.